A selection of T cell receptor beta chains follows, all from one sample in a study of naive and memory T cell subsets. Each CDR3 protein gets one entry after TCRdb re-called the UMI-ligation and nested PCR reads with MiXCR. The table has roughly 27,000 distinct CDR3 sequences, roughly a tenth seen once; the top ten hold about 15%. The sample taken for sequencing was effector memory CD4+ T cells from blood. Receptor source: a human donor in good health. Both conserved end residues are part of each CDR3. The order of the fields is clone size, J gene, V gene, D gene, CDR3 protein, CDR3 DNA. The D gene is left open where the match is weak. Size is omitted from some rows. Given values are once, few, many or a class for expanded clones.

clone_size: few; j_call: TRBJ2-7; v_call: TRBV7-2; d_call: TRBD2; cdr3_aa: CASSSGLAGAGYEQYF; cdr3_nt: TGTGCCAGCAGCTCGGGACTAGCGGGAGCGGGGTACGAGCAGTACTTC
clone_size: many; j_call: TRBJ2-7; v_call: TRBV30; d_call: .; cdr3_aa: CAWASSRYEQYF; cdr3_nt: TGTGCCTGGGCCTCGTCTAGGTACGAGCAGTACTTC
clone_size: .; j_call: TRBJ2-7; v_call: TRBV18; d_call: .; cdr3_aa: CATSEGRNYEQYF; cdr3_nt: TGTGCCACCTCCGAGGGGCGGAATTACGAGCAGTACTTC
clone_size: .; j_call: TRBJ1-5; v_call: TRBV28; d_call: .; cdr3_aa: CASKLATPNQPQHF; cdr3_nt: TGTGCCAGCAAATTAGCCACGCCAAATCAGCCCCAGCATTTT
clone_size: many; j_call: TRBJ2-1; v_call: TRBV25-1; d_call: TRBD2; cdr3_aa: CASSIGLAAYNEQFF; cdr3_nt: TGTGCCAGCAGTATAGGACTAGCGGCATACAATGAGCAGTTCTTC
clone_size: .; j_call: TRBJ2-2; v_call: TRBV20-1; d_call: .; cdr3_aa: CSAPGPANTGELFF; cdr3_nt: TGCAGTGCCCCAGGTCCGGCGAACACCGGGGAGCTGTTTTTT
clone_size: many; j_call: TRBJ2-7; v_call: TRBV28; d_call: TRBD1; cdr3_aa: CASSLVLGTGETLRYEQYF; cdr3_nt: TGTGCCAGCAGTTTAGTTTTAGGGACAGGGGAGACCCTACGCTACGAGCAGTACTTC
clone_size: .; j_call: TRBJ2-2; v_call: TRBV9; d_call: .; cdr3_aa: CASSLINTGELFF; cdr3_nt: TGTGCCAGCAGCTTAATTAACACCGGGGAGCTGTTTTTT
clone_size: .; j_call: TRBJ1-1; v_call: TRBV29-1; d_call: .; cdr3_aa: CSVKKIGSGTEAFF; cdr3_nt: TGCAGCGTTAAAAAAATAGGGTCGGGCACTGAAGCTTTCTTT
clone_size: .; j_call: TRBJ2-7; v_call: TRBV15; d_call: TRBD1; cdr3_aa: CATSRDRSSYEQYF; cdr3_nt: TGTGCCACCAGCAGGGACAGGAGCTCCTACGAGCAGTACTTC
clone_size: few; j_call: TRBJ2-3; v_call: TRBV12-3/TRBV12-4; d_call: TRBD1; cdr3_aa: CASSPRTGVPSASSTDTQYF; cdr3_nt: TGTGCCAGCAGTCCGCGGACAGGGGTTCCCTCCGCATCGAGCACAGATACGCAGTATTTT
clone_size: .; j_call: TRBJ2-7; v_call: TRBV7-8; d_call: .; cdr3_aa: CASSMTLGAVRDEQYF; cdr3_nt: TGTGCCAGCAGTATGACTCTAGGGGCGGTAAGGGACGAGCAGTACTTC
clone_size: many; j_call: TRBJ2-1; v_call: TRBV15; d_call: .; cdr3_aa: CATSRKGGNEQFF; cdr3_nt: TGTGCCACCAGCAGGAAAGGGGGGAATGAGCAGTTCTTC
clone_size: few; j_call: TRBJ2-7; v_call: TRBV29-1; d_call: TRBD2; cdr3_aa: CSVGLAYEQYF; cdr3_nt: TGCAGCGTAGGACTAGCCTACGAGCAGTACTTC
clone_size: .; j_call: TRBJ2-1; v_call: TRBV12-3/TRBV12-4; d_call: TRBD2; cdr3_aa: CASSLNSGGPSNEQFF; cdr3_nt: TGTGCCAGCAGTTTGAATAGCGGGGGTCCCTCCAATGAGCAGTTCTTC
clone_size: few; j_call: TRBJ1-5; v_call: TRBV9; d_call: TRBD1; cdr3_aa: CASSVTGQNQPQHF; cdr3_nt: TGTGCCAGCAGCGTCACGGGACAGAATCAGCCCCAGCATTTT
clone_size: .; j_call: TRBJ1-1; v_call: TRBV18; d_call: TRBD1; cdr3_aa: CASSLHTGGQNTEAFF; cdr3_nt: TGTGCCAGCTCACTACATACAGGGGGACAGAACACTGAAGCTTTCTTT
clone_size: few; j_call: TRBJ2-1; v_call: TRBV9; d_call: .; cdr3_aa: CASSPSLDEQFF; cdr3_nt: TGTGCCAGCAGCCCCTCCCTAGATGAGCAGTTCTTC
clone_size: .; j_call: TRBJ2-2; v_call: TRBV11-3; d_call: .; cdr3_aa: CASSPQAGMNTGELFF; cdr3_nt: TGTGCCAGCAGCCCCCAGGCAGGGATGAACACCGGGGAGCTGTTTTTT
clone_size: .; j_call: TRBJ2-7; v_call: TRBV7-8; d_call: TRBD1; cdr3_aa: CASSHQGTGSYEQYF; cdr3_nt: TGTGCCAGCAGCCACCAAGGGACAGGGTCCTACGAGCAGTACTTC
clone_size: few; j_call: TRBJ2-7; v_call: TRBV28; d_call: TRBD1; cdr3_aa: CASSPPGQVYEQYF; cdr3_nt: TGTGCCAGCAGTCCACCGGGACAGGTATACGAGCAGTACTTC
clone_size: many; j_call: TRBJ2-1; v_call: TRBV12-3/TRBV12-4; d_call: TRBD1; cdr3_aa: CASIGGGQYLGEQFF; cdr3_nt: TGTGCCAGCATTGGTGGGGGACAGTACCTGGGGGAGCAGTTCTTC
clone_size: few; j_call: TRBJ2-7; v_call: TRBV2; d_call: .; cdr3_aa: CASSTQGYEQYF; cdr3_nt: TGTGCCAGCAGCACACAGGGTTACGAGCAGTACTTC
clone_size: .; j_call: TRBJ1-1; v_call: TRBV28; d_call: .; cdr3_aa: CASSRRGGNTEAFF; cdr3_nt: TGTGCCAGCAGTAGAAGGGGTGGGAACACTGAAGCTTTCTTT
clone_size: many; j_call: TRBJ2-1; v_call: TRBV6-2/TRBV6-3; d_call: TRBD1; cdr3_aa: CASRRPTGGSYNEQFF; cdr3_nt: TGTGCCAGCAGACGCCCGACAGGGGGCTCCTACAATGAGCAGTTCTTC
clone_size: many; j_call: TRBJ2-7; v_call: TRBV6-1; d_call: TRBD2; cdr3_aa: CASHTGRGRQNEQYF; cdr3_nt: TGTGCCAGCCACACCGGGAGGGGAAGGCAAAACGAGCAGTACTTC
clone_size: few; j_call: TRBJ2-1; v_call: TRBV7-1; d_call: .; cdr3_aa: CASSSYWTEPNEQFF; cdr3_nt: TGTGCCAGCAGCTCGTATTGGACGGAACCAAATGAGCAGTTCTTC
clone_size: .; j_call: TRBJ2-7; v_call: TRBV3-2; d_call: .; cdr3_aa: CASSQAREDPYEQYF; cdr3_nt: TGTGCCAGCAGCCAAGCGCGGGAGGACCCCTACGAGCAGTACTTC
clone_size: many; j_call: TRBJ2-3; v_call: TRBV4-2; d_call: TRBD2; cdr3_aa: CASSLTTSGSTDTQYF; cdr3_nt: TGTGCCAGCAGTCTCACCACTAGCGGCAGCACAGATACGCAGTATTTT
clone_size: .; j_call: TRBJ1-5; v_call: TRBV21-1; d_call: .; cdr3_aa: CASRVSPPQHF; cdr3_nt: TGTGCCAGCAGAGTCAGCCCGCCCCAGCATTTT
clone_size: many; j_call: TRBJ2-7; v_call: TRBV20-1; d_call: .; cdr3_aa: CSASPNGLSYEQYF; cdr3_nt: TGCAGTGCTAGCCCAAACGGCCTCTCCTACGAGCAGTACTTC
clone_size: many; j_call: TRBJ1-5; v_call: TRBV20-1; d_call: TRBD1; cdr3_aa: CSASEGAFQPQHF; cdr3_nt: TGCAGTGCTAGTGAGGGGGCGTTTCAGCCCCAGCATTTT
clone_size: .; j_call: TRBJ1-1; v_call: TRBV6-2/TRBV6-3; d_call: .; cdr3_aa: CVLLMNTEAFF; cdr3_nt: TGTGTACTTCTCATGAACACTGAAGCTTTCTTT
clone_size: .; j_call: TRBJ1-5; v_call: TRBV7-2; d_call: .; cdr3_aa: CASISFAGGQPQHF; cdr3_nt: TGTGCCAGCATATCCTTCGCAGGCGGACAGCCCCAGCATTTT
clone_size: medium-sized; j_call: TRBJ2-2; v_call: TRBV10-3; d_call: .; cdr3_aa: CAISESGLHTGELFF; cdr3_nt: TGTGCCATCAGTGAGTCGGGACTGCACACCGGGGAGCTGTTTTTT
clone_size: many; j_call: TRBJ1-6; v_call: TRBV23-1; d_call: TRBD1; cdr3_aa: CASSQWTGSGYPYRNSPLHF; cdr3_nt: TGCGCCAGCAGTCAATGGACAGGGAGCGGGTACCCTTACCGGAATTCACCCCTCCACTTT
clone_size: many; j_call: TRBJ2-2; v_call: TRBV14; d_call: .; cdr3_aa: CASSRQGNTGELFF; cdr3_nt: TGTGCCAGCAGCCGTCAGGGAAACACCGGGGAGCTGTTTTTT
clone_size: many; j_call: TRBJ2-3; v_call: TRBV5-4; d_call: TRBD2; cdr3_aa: CASSLVGGGATDTQYF; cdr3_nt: TGTGCCAGCAGCTTGGTAGGCGGGGGGGCAACAGATACGCAGTATTTT